This passage covers 15 T cell receptor beta chains from one sample sequenced in a study of regulatory T cells in long-lasting Graves disease. Arm-PCR with iRepertoire HTBI primers amplified the CDR3 regions for these TCR beta libraries. TCRdb re-derived calls from the multiplex PCR reads in MiXCR, one entry per CDR3 protein. The top ten clones hold about 12% of a sample with 530,000 or so distinct CDR3 sequences, 15% to 20% of them seen once. The time point denotes: newly diagnosed GD, antithyroid drugs for less than 3 months. RNA from PBMCs was the source of the TCR library. This same sample was also taken into another study, of T cells in Graves' hyperthyroidism and ophthalmopathy.

The source material was peripheral blood mononuclear cells (PBMCs), sampled at new diagnosis, from a patient treated with antithyroid drugs. These receptors came from a young man with Graves disease.

The V gene is TRBV9, the J gene TRBJ2-5, with D perhaps matching TRBD2 (6 bases). The germline V gene has CDR1 SGDLS and CDR2 YYNGEE. Trimming pared 0 bases from V and 5 bases from J, leaving 17 bases between. This CDR3 region has 16 residues. CDR3 sequence reads: CASSVAGQGGWETQYF. Here the CDR3 DNA reads TGTGCCAGCAGCGTAGCTGGGCAGGGAGGCTGGGAGACCCAGTACTTC.

Ten or more counts support this clonotype. CDR3 amino acids: CASTELGTSGYTDTQYF. CDR3 nucleotides: TGTGCCAGCACCGAACTGGGGACTAGCGGATACACAGATACGCAGTATTTT. The chain couples TRBV2 to TRBJ2-3; 11 positions match TRBD2. This CDR3 has 17 residues. Trimming removed 7 bases from V and 2 bases from J; junction bases left unmatched: 11. CDR1 and CDR2 from the germline V gene are SNHLY and FYNNEI.

The rearrangement joins TRBV20-1 to TRBJ1-2, with D possibly TRBD1 on 5 matching bases. V was cut by 2 bases and J by 8 bases, with 18 bases left in between. Per the germline V gene, CDR1 is DFQATT and CDR2 is SNEGSKA (reference sequence). The CDR3 is 14 residues long. The CDR3 is CSARSPWGIEGYTF. The CDR3 DNA is TGCAGTGCTAGATCACCGTGGGGCATAGAGGGCTACACCTTC.

The chain is built from TRBV20-1 and TRBJ2-2; 8 nucleotides align to TRBD2. V lost 2 bases and J lost 7; bases outside the gene matches: 6. CDR3 size: 14 residues. Germline assignment: CDR1 DFQATT and CDR2 SNEGSKA (reference sequence). DNA of the CDR3: TGCAGTGCTAGAAGGACTAGCTCGGTCGGGGAGCTGTTTTTT. It codes for CSARRTSSVGELFF.

This clonotype showed up many times. The V call is TRBV20-1, the J call TRBJ2-1; D remains unclear. Trimming removed 0 bases from V and 9 bases from J, with 9 bases in between. CDR1 is DFQATT and CDR2 is SNEGSKA in the germline V gene (reference sequence). The CDR3 extends over 12 amino acids. The CDR3 DNA is TGCAGTGCTAGAGACCCCCCGAGTGAGCAGTTCTTC. It encodes CSARDPPSEQFF.

The chain recombines TRBV5-6 with TRBJ2-5; D ambiguous. The CDR3 has 13 amino acids. The V and J ends lost 1 base and 3 bases respectively, with 7 bases between them. Germline-derived CDR1 and CDR2 are SGHDT and YYEEEE. In DNA form, the CDR3 reads TGTGCCAGCAGCTTGAGTCCAGAAGAGACCCAGTACTTC. Translation: CASSLSPEETQYF.

This clonotype was counted ten times or more. The V call is TRBV7-9, the J call TRBJ1-1; possibly TRBD1 for D (6 bases). This CDR3 is 15 amino acids long. V lost 0 bases to trimming and J lost 4 bases, with 12 bases between them. Germline V CDR1 and CDR2: SEHNR, FQNEAQ (reference sequence). The CDR3 loop reads CASSLAQGRSTEAFF. CDR3 in DNA: TGTGCCAGCAGCTTAGCCCAGGGGAGGAGCACTGAAGCTTTCTTT. Looking up the rest from reference TRBV7-9 and TRBJ1-1 gives the full variable domain: DTGVSQNPRHKITKRGQNVTFRCDPISEHNRLYWYRQTLGQGPEFLTYFQNEAQLEKSRLLSDRFSAERPKGSFSTLEIQRTEQGDSAMYLCASSLAQGRSTEAFFGQGTRLTVV.

This clonotype has ten or more counts. The J gene is TRBJ2-7, the V gene TRBV20-1; 7 bases match TRBD1. Germline V gene data show CDR1 as DFQATT and CDR2 as SNEGSKA (reference sequence). This CDR3 spans 15 amino acids. J was trimmed by 0 bases and V by 3 bases; bases with no gene match: 8. CDR3 region: CSASIGDSPSYEQYF. CDR3 in DNA: TGCAGTGCTAGTATCGGGGACAGCCCCTCCTACGAGCAGTACTTC.

The table lists this clonotype with many counts. The chain combines TRBV12-5 with TRBJ2-5, with TRBD2 identical over 12 bases. Germline assignment: CDR1 LGHNT and CDR2 FRNRAP. The CDR3 covers 21 residues. V lost 1 base and J lost 3; bases outside the gene matches: 18. The CDR3 loop is CASGLAGTSVPSSGREETQYF. Written as DNA, the CDR3 is TGTGCTAGTGGTTTGGCCGGGACCTCAGTCCCGTCTAGCGGGAGGGAAGAGACCCAGTACTTC.

This clonotype has ten or more counts. The V and J genes are TRBV28 and TRBJ2-7; the D gene is possibly TRBD2 (6 bases). V dropped 3 bases and J dropped 2 bases, with 17 bases sitting between them. Germline CDR1 and CDR2: MDHEN and SYDVKM. The CDR3 spans 16 residues. The CDR3 loop reads CASSFRDSGLPYEQYF. In DNA form, the CDR3 reads TGTGCCAGCAGTTTCCGGGATAGCGGATTACCCTACGAGCAGTACTTC.

Many counts were recorded for this clonotype. CDR3 in amino acids: CASSLADSGPAYNEQFF. CDR3 in DNA: TGCGCCAGCAGCTTGGCCGACTCAGGCCCCGCCTACAATGAGCAGTTCTTC. The rearrangement joins TRBV5-1 to TRBJ2-1; D is undetermined. The CDR3 runs to 17 residues. The ends were cut back, 0 bases at V and 2 bases at J, with 15 bases in the middle. Germline V CDR1 and CDR2: SGHRS, YFSETQ.

Many counts were recorded for this clonotype. The rearrangement uses TRBV6-5 and TRBJ1-1; 8 nucleotides align to TRBD1. CDR1 is MNHEY and CDR2 is SVGAGI in the germline V gene. With V trimmed by 2 bases and J by 1 base, 3 bases remained unmatched. CDR3 size: 15 residues. The CDR3 DNA sequence: TGTGCCAGCAGTTACGGGACAGGACCGAACACTGAAGCTTTCTTT. Amino acids: CASSYGTGPNTEAFF.

DNA of the CDR3: TGCAGTGCTAGAGACCCGGGACGGACGTCCTACGAGCAGTACTTC. Amino acid sequence: CSARDPGRTSYEQYF. V and J are TRBV20-1 and TRBJ2-7; D assignment may be TRBD1 or TRBD2 (5 bases each). The V and J ends lost 0 bases and 1 base respectively, with 13 bases between them. Germline CDR1 and CDR2: DFQATT and SNEGSKA (reference sequence). The CDR3 runs 15 residues.

This clonotype came up many times. This rearrangement joins TRBV11-2 to TRBJ2-1; the D is unclear. The V and J ends lost 5 bases and 1 base respectively, with 18 bases between them. CDR3 size: 17 residues. In germline, CDR1 is SGHAT, CDR2 FQNNGV. The DNA for the CDR3 is TGTGCCAGCAGCCCCTCCGCCTCGGTCAGATCCTACAATGAGCAGTTCTTC. Encoded protein: CASSPSASVRSYNEQFF. Supplemented by reference TRBV11-2 and TRBJ2-1, the full variable domain reads EAGVAQSPRYKIIEKRQSVAFWCNPISGHATLYWYQQILGQGPKLLIQFQNNGVVDDSQLPKDRFSAERLKGVDSTLKIQPAKLEDSAVYLCASSPSASVRSYNEQFFGPGTRLTVL.

The chain combines TRBV19 with TRBJ2-7, with TRBD2 identical over 7 bases. Unmatched junction bases numbered 6, after V lost 3 bases and J lost 7 bases. This CDR3 is built from 13 residues. CDR1 and CDR2 (germline): LNHDA, SQIVND (reference sequence). The CDR3 here is CASSISGAWEQYF. CDR3 bases: TGTGCCAGTAGTATCAGCGGGGCCTGGGAGCAGTACTTC.